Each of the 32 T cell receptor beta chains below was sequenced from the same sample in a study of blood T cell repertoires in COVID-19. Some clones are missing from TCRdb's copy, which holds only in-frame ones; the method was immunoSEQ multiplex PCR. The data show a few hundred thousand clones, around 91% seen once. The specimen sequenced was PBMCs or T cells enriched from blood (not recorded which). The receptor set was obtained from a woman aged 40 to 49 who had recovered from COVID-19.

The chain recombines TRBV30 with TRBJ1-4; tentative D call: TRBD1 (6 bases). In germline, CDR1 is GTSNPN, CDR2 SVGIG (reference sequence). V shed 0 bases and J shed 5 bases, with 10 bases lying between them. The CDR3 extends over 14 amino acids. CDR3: CAWSVPGHNEKLFF. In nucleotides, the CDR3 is TGTGCCTGGAGTGTTCCGGGACACAATGAAAAACTGTTTTTT.

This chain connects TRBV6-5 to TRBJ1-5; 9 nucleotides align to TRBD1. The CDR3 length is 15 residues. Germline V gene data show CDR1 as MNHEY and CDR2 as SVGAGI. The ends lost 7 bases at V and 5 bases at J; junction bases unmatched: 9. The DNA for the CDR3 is TGTGCCAGCACCCCCAGGGGACAGGGTGATCAGCCCCAGCATTTT. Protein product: CASTPRGQGDQPQHF.

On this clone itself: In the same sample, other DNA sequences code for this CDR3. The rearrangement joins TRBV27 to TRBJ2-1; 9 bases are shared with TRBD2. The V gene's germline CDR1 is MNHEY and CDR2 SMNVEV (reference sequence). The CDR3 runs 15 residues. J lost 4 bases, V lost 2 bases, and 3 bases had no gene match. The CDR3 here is CASSLGLAGYNEQFF. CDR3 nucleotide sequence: TGTGCCAGCAGTTTAGGGCTAGCGGGGTACAATGAGCAGTTCTTC.

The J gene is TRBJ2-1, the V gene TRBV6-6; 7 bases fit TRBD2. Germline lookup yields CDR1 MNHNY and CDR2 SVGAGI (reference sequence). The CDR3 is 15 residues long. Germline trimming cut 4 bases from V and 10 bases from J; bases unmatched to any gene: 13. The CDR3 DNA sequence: TGTGCCAGCAGTTTGAGGGACTATGGCCTCTTCGAGCAGTTCTTC. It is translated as CASSLRDYGLFEQFF.

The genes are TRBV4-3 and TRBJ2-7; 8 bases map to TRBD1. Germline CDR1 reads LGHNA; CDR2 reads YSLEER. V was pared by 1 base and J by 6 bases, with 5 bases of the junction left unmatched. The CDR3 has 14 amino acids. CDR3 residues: CASSQAHRGSEQYF. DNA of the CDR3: TGCGCCAGCAGCCAAGCTCACAGGGGGTCCGAGCAGTACTTC.

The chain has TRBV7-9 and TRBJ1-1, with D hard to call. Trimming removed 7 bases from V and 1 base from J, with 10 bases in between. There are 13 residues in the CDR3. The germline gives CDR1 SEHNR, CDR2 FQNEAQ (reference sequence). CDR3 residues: CASKAVGNTEAFF. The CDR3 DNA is TGTGCCAGCAAGGCGGTCGGGAACACTGAAGCTTTCTTT.

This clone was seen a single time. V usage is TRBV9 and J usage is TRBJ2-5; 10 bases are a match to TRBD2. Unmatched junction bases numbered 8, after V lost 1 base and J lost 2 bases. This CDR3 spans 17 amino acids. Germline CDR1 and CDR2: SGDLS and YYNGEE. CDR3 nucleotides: TGTGCCAGCAGCGTATCTAGCGGGAGTAGGGGACAAGAGACCCAGTACTTC. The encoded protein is CASSVSSGSRGQETQYF.

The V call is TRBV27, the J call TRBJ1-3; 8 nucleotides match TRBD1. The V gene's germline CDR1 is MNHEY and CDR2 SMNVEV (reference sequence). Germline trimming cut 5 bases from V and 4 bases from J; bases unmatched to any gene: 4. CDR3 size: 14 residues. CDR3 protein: CASSGQGAGNTIYF. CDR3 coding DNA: TGTGCCAGCAGTGGACAGGGCGCAGGAAACACCATATATTTT.

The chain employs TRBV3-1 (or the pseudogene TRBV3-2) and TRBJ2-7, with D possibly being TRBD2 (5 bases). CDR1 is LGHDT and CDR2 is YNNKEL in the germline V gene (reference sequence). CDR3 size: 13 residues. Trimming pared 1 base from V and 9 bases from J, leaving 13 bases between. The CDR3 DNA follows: TGTGCCAGCAGCCAAGTCCAGGAGGCTCGGCAGTACTTC. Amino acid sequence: CASSQVQEARQYF.

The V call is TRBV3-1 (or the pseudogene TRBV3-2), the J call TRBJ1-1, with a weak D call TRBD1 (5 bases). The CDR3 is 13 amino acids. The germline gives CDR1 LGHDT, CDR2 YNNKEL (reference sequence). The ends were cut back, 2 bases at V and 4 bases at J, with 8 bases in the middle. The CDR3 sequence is CASSQQGSTEAFF. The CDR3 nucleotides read TGTGCCAGCAGCCAACAGGGAAGCACTGAAGCTTTCTTT.

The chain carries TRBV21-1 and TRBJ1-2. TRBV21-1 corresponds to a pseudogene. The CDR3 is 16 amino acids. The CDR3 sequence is CASSKTPGLINYGYTF. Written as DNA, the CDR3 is TGTGCCAGCAGCAAAACCCCAGGACTCATTAACTATGGCTACACCTTC.

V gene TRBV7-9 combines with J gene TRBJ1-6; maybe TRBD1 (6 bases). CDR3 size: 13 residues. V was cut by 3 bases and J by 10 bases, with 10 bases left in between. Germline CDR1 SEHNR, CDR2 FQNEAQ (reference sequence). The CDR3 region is CASSFTGGSPLHF. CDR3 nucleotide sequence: TGTGCCAGCAGCTTTACGGGGGGCTCACCCCTCCACTTT.

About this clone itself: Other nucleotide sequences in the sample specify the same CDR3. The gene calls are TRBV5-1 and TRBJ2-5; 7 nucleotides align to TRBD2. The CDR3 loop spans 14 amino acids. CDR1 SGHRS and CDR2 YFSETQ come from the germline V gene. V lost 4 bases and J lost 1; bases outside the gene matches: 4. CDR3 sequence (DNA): TGCGCCAGCAGCCTCGGGACTACCCAAGAGACCCAGTACTTC. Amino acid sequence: CASSLGTTQETQYF.

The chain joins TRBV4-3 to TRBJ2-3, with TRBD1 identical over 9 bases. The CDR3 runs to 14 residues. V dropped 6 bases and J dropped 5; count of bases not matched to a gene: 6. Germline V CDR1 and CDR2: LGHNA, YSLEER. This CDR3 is CASSRTGDLDTQYF. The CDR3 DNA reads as TGCGCCAGCAGTCGGACAGGGGACCTAGATACGCAGTATTTT.

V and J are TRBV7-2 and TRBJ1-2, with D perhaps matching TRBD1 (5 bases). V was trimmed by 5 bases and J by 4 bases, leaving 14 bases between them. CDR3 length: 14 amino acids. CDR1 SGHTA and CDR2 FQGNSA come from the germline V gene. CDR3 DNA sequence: TGTGCCAGCAGCGCCAGGGTGGGGCCCTATGGCTACACCTTC. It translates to CASSARVGPYGYTF. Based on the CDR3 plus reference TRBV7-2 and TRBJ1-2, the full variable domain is GAGVSQSPSNKVTEKGKDVELRCDPISGHTALYWYRQSLGQGLEFLIYFQGNSAPDKSGLPSDRFSAERTGGSVSTLTIQRTQQEDSAVYLCASSARVGPYGYTFGSGTRLTVV.

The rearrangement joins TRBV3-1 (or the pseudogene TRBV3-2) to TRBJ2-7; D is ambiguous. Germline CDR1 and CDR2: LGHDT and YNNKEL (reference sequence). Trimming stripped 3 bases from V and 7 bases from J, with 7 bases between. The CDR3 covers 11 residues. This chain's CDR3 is CASSHQREQYF. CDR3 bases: TGTGCCAGCAGCCACCAGAGGGAGCAGTACTTC.

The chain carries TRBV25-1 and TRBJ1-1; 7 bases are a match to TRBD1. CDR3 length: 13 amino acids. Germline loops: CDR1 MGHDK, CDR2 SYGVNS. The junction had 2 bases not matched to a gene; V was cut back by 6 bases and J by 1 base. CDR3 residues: CASRGDRNTEAFF. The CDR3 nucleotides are TGTGCCAGCAGGGGGGACAGGAACACTGAAGCTTTCTTT.

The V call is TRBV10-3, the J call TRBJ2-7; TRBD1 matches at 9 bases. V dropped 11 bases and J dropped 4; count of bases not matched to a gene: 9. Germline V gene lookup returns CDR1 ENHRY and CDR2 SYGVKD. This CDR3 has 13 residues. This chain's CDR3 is CASGDRDVYEQYF. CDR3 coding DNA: TGTGCCTCTGGGGACAGGGACGTTTACGAGCAGTACTTC.

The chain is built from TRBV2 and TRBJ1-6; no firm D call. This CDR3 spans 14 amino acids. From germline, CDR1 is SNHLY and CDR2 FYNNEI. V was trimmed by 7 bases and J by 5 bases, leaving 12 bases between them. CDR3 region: CASTTEGNNSPLHF. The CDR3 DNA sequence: TGTGCCAGCACCACGGAGGGAAATAATTCACCCCTCCACTTT.

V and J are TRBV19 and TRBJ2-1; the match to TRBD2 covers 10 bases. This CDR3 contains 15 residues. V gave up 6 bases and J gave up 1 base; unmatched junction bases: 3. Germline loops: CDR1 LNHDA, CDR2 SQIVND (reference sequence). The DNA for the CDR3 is TGTGCCAGTAGGAGAGCGGGAGGGTCCTACAATGAGCAGTTCTTC. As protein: CASRRAGGSYNEQFF.

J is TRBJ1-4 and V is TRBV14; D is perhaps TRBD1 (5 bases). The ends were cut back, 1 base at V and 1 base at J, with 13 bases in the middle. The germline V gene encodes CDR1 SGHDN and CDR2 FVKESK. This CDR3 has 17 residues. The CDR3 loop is CASSQVRGGVTNEKLFF. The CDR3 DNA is TGTGCCAGCAGCCAAGTTAGAGGAGGGGTAACTAATGAAAAACTGTTTTTT.

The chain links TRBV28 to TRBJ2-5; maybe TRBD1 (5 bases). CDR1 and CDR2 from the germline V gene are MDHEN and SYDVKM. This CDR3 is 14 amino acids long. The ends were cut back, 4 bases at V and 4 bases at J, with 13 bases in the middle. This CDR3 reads CASSSTDFRETQYF. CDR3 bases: TGTGCCAGCAGTTCGACAGATTTTAGAGAGACCCAGTACTTC. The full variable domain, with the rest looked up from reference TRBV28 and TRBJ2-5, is DVKVTQSSRYLVKRTGEKVFLECVQDMDHENMFWYRQDPGLGLRLIYFSYDVKMKEKGDIPEGYSVSREKKERFSLILESASTNQTSMYLCASSSTDFRETQYFGPGTRLLVL.

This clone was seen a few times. The chain's CDR3 is CASSTSGHEQFF. Here the CDR3 DNA reads TGTGCCAGTAGCACTAGCGGGCATGAGCAGTTCTTC. The genes are TRBV19 and TRBJ2-1; TRBD2 aligns across 9 bases. Trimming removed 6 bases from V and 8 bases from J; junction bases left unmatched: 2. Germline assignment: CDR1 LNHDA and CDR2 SQIVND (reference sequence). This CDR3 contains 12 residues.

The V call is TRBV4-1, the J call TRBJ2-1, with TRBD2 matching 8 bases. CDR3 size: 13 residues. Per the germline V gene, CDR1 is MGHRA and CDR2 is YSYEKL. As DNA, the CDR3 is TGCGCGACCCGTGGAGCGGGAGTGAATGAGCAGTTCTTC. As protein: CATRGAGVNEQFF.

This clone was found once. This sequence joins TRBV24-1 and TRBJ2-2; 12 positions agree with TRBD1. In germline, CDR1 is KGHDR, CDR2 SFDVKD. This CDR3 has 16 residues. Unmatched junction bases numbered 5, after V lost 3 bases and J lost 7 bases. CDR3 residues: CATSDPGTGGSGELFF. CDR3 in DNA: TGTGCCACCAGTGATCCCGGGACAGGGGGCAGCGGGGAGCTGTTTTTT.

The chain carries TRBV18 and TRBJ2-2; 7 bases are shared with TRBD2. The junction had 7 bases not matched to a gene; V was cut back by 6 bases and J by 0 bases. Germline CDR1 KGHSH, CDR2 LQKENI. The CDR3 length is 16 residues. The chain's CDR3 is CASSPGGAANTGELFF. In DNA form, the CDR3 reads TGTGCCAGCTCCCCGGGAGGTGCCGCGAACACCGGGGAGCTGTTTTTT.

In DNA form, the CDR3 reads TGTGCCAGCAGCTTAGAGAGGAGCTCCTACGAGCAGTACTTC. It encodes CASSLERSSYEQYF. The chain employs TRBV11-2 and TRBJ2-7; D ambiguous. CDR1 is SGHAT and CDR2 is FQNNGV in the germline V gene. Trimming pared 0 bases from V and 0 bases from J, leaving 6 bases between. The length of the CDR3 is 14 residues.

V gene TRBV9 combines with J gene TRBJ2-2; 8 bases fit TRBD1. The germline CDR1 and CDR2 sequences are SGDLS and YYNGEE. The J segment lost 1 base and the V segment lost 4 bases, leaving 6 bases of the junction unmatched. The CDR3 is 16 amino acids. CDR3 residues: CASSPRTGMNTGELFF. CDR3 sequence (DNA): TGTGCCAGCAGCCCCCGGACAGGGATGAACACCGGGGAGCTGTTTTTT.

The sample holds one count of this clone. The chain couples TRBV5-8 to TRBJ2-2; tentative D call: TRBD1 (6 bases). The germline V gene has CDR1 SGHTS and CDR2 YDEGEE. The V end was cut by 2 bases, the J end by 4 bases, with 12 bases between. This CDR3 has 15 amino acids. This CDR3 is CASSFPGALTGELFF. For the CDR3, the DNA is TGTGCCAGCAGCTTCCCAGGGGCGCTCACCGGGGAGCTGTTTTTT.

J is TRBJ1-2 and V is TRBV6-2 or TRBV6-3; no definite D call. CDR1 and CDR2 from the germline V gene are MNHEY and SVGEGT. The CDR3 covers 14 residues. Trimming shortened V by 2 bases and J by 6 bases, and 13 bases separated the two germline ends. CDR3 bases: TGTGCCAGCAGTTACATGGACTGGGCCAATGGCTACACCTTC. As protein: CASSYMDWANGYTF.

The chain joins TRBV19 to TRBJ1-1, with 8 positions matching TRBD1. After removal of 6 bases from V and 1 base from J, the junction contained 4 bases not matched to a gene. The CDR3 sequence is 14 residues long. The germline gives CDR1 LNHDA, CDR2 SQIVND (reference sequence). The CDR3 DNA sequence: TGTGCCAGTAGAGACAGGGGAGGGAACACTGAAGCTTTCTTT. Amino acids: CASRDRGGNTEAFF.

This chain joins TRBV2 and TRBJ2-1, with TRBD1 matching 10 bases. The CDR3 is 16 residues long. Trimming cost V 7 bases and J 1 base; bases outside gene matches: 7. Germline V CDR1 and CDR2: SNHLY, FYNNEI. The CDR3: CASKFRQGASYNEQFF. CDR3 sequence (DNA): TGTGCCAGCAAATTCCGACAGGGGGCTTCCTACAATGAGCAGTTCTTC.